This T cell receptor (beta chain) was observed in a study of T cell changes during pregnancy in multiple sclerosis. Method: immunoSEQ multiplex PCR; TCRdb's copy keeps in-frame clones and lacks some. The sample includes some 73,000 clones, approximately 92% of them seen just once. Germline V lookup: CDR1 SEHNR, CDR2 FQNEAQ (reference sequence). The CDR3 extends over 14 amino acids. J was trimmed by 5 bases and V by 2 bases; bases with no gene match: 4. The sequence was collected from a female donor in good health, enrolled as a control in a pregnancy study. The source was peripheral blood, collected in the third trimester of pregnancy. This sequence joins TRBV7-9 and TRBJ2-5; 8 bases line up with TRBD2. The DNA for the CDR3 is TGTGCCAGCAGCTTACCGGGGGGGCCGGAGACCCAGTACTTC. Protein sequence: CASSLPGGPETQYF.